One and the same sample provided the 25 T cell receptor beta chains below, sequenced in a study of blood T cell repertoires in COVID-19. Produced via immunoSEQ multiplex PCR; TCRdb's table is partial and in-frame only. The sample holds around 40,000 clones, 60% to 85% seen once. The sample taken for sequencing was peripheral blood. These receptors all stem from a man aged 65 to 85 with acute or convalescent COVID-19.

The chain couples TRBV29-1 to TRBJ1-4; D uncertain. Germline CDR1 and CDR2: SQVTM and ANQGSEA. This CDR3 has 14 amino acids. Deletions cut 4 bases from V and 4 bases from J, with 13 bases between. CDR3 protein: CSVALGGNNEKLFF. The DNA of the CDR3 is TGCAGCGTTGCCCTTGGAGGGAATAATGAAAAACTGTTTTTT.

The chain uses TRBV27 and TRBJ1-5; D gene unclear. CDR3 length: 14 residues. V lost 3 bases, J lost 6 bases, and 12 bases lay in between. Germline CDR1 MNHEY, CDR2 SMNVEV (reference sequence). The CDR3 region is CASSFYGESQPQHF. CDR3 DNA: TGTGCCAGCAGTTTCTACGGAGAAAGTCAGCCCCAGCATTTT.

The chain combines TRBV28 with TRBJ2-3, with 7 bases identical to TRBD2. Germline lookup yields CDR1 MDHEN and CDR2 SYDVKM. V lost 5 bases and J lost 2; bases outside the gene matches: 10. This CDR3 has 16 residues. Here the CDR3 reads CASSPLPGLPTDTQYF. DNA for the CDR3: TGTGCCAGCAGTCCCTTACCGGGACTACCCACAGATACGCAGTATTTT.

In this sample, this clone turned up once. This chain connects TRBV27 to TRBJ2-2, with D uncertain. Trimming shortened V by 6 bases and J by 3 bases, and 11 bases separated the two germline ends. The CDR3 is 14 amino acids. CDR1 and CDR2 (germline): MNHEY, SMNVEV (reference sequence). The CDR3 sequence: CASRRKTDTGELFF. The CDR3 DNA reads as TGTGCCAGCAGGAGGAAGACGGACACCGGGGAGCTGTTTTTT.

This sequence joins TRBV9 and TRBJ2-3; TRBD2 matches at 16 bases. This CDR3 spans 19 amino acids. V shed 4 bases, J shed 0 bases, and the junction held 8 bases outside the gene matches. Germline V CDR1 and CDR2: SGDLS, YYNGEE. CDR3 sequence: CASSLGLAGGTSSTDTQYF. Here the CDR3 DNA reads TGTGCCAGCAGCCTGGGACTAGCGGGAGGGACTTCTAGCACAGATACGCAGTATTTT.

The CDR3 spells CASSNLAQTYNEQFF. The CDR3 region has the DNA TGTGCCAGCAGCAATCTAGCGCAAACCTACAATGAGCAGTTCTTC. The chain uses TRBV11-3 and TRBJ2-1, with D perhaps matching TRBD2 (6 bases). Germline V gene sequence: CDR1 SGHNT, CDR2 YENEEA. V lost 5 bases and J 2 bases, leaving 13 bases between the germline ends. The CDR3 runs 15 residues.

The table lists this clone with a few counts. This sequence joins TRBV6-5 and TRBJ2-1, with TRBD1 matching over 10 bases. The V gene's germline CDR1 is MNHEY and CDR2 SVGAGI. The CDR3 contains 15 residues. Trimming at V came to 7 bases and at J to 4 bases, leaving 7 bases not matched to a gene. In nucleotides, the CDR3 is TGTGCCAGCACCCAAGACAGGGGGCGTTACAATGAGCAGTTCTTC. Protein: CASTQDRGRYNEQFF.

The chain employs TRBV11-1 and TRBJ2-2; D perhaps matches TRBD2 (6 bases). The V gene's germline CDR1 is SGHAT and CDR2 FQDESV (reference sequence). Trimming took off 1 base at V and 4 bases at J, with 7 bases between the two ends. This CDR3 is 14 amino acids long. DNA for the CDR3: TGTGCCAGCAGCTTAGGGACTACCACCGGGGAGCTGTTTTTT. Amino acids: CASSLGTTTGELFF.

The rearrangement uses TRBV14 and TRBJ1-2, with D perhaps TRBD1 (5 bases). V was trimmed by 0 bases and J by 4 bases, leaving 9 bases between them. Germline CDR1 reads SGHDN; CDR2 reads FVKESK. This CDR3 is built from 14 residues. CDR3 nucleotide sequence: TGTGCCAGCAGCCAAGATACAGGCTCCTATGGCTACACCTTC. Its translation is CASSQDTGSYGYTF.

The chain combines TRBV27 with TRBJ1-1; D not resolved. The CDR3 runs 15 residues. Trimming cost V 0 bases and J 0 bases, with 8 bases left between them. CDR1 is MNHEY, CDR2 SMNVEV, per germline (reference sequence). CDR3 protein: CASSLSEDLNTEAFF. The CDR3 DNA sequence: TGTGCCAGCAGTTTATCAGAGGACTTGAACACTGAAGCTTTCTTT.

V usage is TRBV19 and J usage is TRBJ2-7; the match to TRBD2 covers 7 bases. Per germline, CDR1 LNHDA and CDR2 SQIVND (reference sequence). J was trimmed by 5 bases and V by 3 bases; bases with no gene match: 7. CDR3 size: 14 residues. CDR3 sequence (DNA): TGTGCCAGTAGTATGGGGACTACCGCCCACGAGCAGTACTTC. This translates into CASSMGTTAHEQYF.

The CDR3 region has the DNA TGTGCCAGCAGTTTATGGGCCCTTGGGACCGGGGAGCTGTTTTTT. Protein product: CASSLWALGTGELFF. The V and J genes are TRBV27 and TRBJ2-2, with D unclear. Trimming left V 1 base short and J 5 bases short, with 11 bases between. The CDR3 is made up of 15 amino acids. CDR1 is MNHEY and CDR2 is SMNVEV in the germline V gene (reference sequence).

The sample holds a few counts of this clone. The chain is built from TRBV2 and TRBJ1-1; no clear D gene. V lost 9 bases to trimming and J lost 1 base, with 6 bases between them. From germline, CDR1 is SNHLY and CDR2 FYNNEI. This CDR3 is 11 amino acids long. CDR3 coding DNA: TGTGCCAGTCTAAAGAACACTGAAGCTTTCTTT. Residues: CASLKNTEAFF.

J is TRBJ1-5 and V is TRBV11-2; D is uncertain. CDR1 is SGHAT, CDR2 FQNNGV, per germline. This CDR3 is built from 17 residues. The V and J ends lost 5 bases and 2 bases respectively, with 19 bases between them. The CDR3 spells CASSPTQAAGRNQPQHF. In DNA form, the CDR3 reads TGTGCCAGCAGCCCCACTCAGGCAGCGGGTCGCAATCAGCCCCAGCATTTT.

In this sample, this clone turned up a few times. The chain has TRBV5-6 and TRBJ1-6, with 7 bases that match TRBD1. Germline values: CDR1 SGHDT, CDR2 YYEEEE. The CDR3 is 15 amino acids. V was clipped by 4 bases and J by 7 bases; unmatched bases: 8. CDR3 loop: CASSPTGTGNSPLHF. The CDR3 region has the DNA TGTGCCAGCAGCCCGACAGGGACTGGGAATTCACCCCTCCACTTT. The whole variable domain, filled in from reference TRBV5-6 and TRBJ1-6, reads DAGVTQSPTHLIKTRGQQVTLRCSPKSGHDTVSWYQQALGQGPQFIFQYYEEEERQRGNFPDRFSGHQFPNYSSELNVNALLLGDSALYLCASSPTGTGNSPLHFGNGTRLTVT.

The V gene is TRBV4-1, the J gene TRBJ2-7; 11 bases line up with TRBD2. CDR1 is MGHRA, CDR2 YSYEKL, per germline. The CDR3 extends over 18 amino acids. The V gene end was trimmed by 1 base and the J gene end by 2 bases; junction bases not matched to a gene: 10. Here the CDR3 DNA reads TGCGCCAGCAGCCAAGGGGGATCCGGGACTAGCGGTCCCTACGAGCAGTACTTC. Its translation is CASSQGGSGTSGPYEQYF.

The chain joins TRBV24-1 to TRBJ1-3, with 8 positions matching TRBD1. With 3 bases clipped from V and 4 bases from J, the junction kept 4 bases outside the gene matches. There are 15 residues in the CDR3. Per the germline V gene, CDR1 is KGHDR and CDR2 is SFDVKD. CDR3 sequence (DNA): TGTGCCACCAGTGATCCCGGGACAGGCGGAAACACCATATATTTT. Translated, it gives CATSDPGTGGNTIYF.

The chain combines TRBV19 with TRBJ2-5; 8 positions agree with TRBD1. The CDR3 covers 14 residues. In germline, CDR1 is LNHDA, CDR2 SQIVND (reference sequence). V was clipped by 5 bases and J by 4 bases; unmatched bases: 6. The chain's CDR3 is CASSSTGTGETQYF. The CDR3 DNA reads as TGTGCCAGTAGTTCAACCGGGACAGGAGAGACCCAGTACTTC.

In this sample, this clone turned up a few times. The chain recombines TRBV11-3 with TRBJ2-1, with 13 bases identical to TRBD2. There are 17 residues in the CDR3. Looked up from germline, CDR1 is SGHNT and CDR2 is YENEEA. V gave up 0 bases and J gave up 4 bases; unmatched junction bases: 3. The CDR3 region is CASSLDQGLAGYNEQFF. The CDR3 DNA reads as TGTGCCAGCAGCTTAGATCAGGGACTAGCGGGGTACAATGAGCAGTTCTTC.

This chain connects TRBV19 to TRBJ1-2; D might be TRBD1 (5 bases). V was shortened by 0 bases and J by 4 bases, with 12 bases between the two germline ends. Looked up from germline, CDR1 is LNHDA and CDR2 is SQIVND (reference sequence). The CDR3 has 15 residues. This CDR3 reads CASSIEEWTSYGYTF. Written as DNA, the CDR3 is TGTGCCAGTAGTATAGAGGAGTGGACATCCTATGGCTACACCTTC.

V and J are TRBV9 and TRBJ1-1; D might be TRBD1 (6 bases). The CDR3 covers 15 residues. The V end was cut by 4 bases, the J end by 5 bases, with 18 bases between. Germline CDR1 and CDR2: SGDLS and YYNGEE. The CDR3, as DNA: TGTGCCAGCAGCCCGGCGGGGGGGCTGACGACTGAAGCTTTCTTT. Its protein product is CASSPAGGLTTEAFF.

This clone came up a few times. V gene TRBV20-1 combines with J gene TRBJ2-1; a weak D match, TRBD2 (5 bases). With 2 bases removed from V and 6 bases from J, the gap between germline ends came to 5 bases. CDR3 length: 11 residues. Germline CDR1 DFQATT, CDR2 SNEGSKA (reference sequence). The chain's CDR3 is CSARRGNEQFF. The CDR3, as DNA: TGCAGTGCTAGACGGGGCAATGAGCAGTTCTTC.

The chain joins TRBV6-6 to TRBJ1-2, with D maybe TRBD1 (5 bases). CDR3 length: 15 residues. The V end was cut by 4 bases, the J end by 6 bases, with 18 bases between. Germline values: CDR1 MNHNY, CDR2 SVGAGI (reference sequence). CDR3 in amino acids: CASSWAPRGVDGYTF. The CDR3 coding sequence is TGTGCCAGCAGTTGGGCCCCTCGGGGGGTCGATGGCTACACCTTC.

The rearrangement uses TRBV5-1 and TRBJ2-7, with D unclear. Deletions cut 7 bases from V and 0 bases from J, with 5 bases between. This CDR3 spans 11 amino acids. CDR1 is SGHRS and CDR2 is YFSETQ in the germline V gene. CDR3 amino acids: CASHNSYEQYF. In DNA, the CDR3 is TGCGCCAGCCACAACTCCTACGAGCAGTACTTC.

The J gene is TRBJ1-2, the V gene TRBV12-3 or TRBV12-4; 7 nucleotides align to TRBD1. This CDR3 region has 13 residues. Trimming removed 5 bases from V and 4 bases from J; junction bases left unmatched: 4. The CDR3 bases are TGTGCCAGCAGTCCCCAGGGGGTCTATGGCTACACCTTC. Its protein product is CASSPQGVYGYTF.